This T cell receptor beta chain was sequenced during a study of blood T cells in healthy people across ages (dated by TCRdb to about 2015). Context from the whole study: In model experiments, roughly one uniquely barcoded TCR beta cDNA molecule per two T cells was captured by template switching. To track age-related changes in TCR beta repertoire diversity, the study relied on deep sequencing normalized with unique cDNA molecular identifiers. Donors were grouped into four age groups: young (average approximately 15 years), middle-aged (less than 40), aged (approximately 67) and long-lived (around 82). Donors of different ages were randomly distributed across sequencing lanes to avoid experimental bias. For two donors (one aged 18 to 29 and one aged 80 or older), the study analyzed two additional independent replicas of 1 million unique cDNA reads from the same blood draw. The paper's findings and limits, for the study overall: Estimates of total diversity based on one million sequenced T cells were regarded as lower bounds and as underestimates. Donor CMV infection status was unknown, potentially confounding age-related changes in expanded clonotypes. Compared with the aged group, the long-lived group had more naive CD4+ T cells, fewer expanded clones and increased TCR diversity, a pattern suggesting age selection. A strong correlation was found between observed TCR beta diversity and the percentage of naive T cells measured by flow cytometry. Observed TCR beta diversity per million T cells fell roughly linearly with age, and a significant reduction was already apparent by age approximately 41. Because profiling used bulk unsorted PBMCs, naive and antigen-experienced compartments could not be compared conclusively.

Library preparation used 5' RACE. This sample was sequenced with an Illumina HiSeq 2500. The second PCR ran for about 6 to 11 cycles and used a J-beta primer mix along with a sample-barcoded 5' primer. A template-switch 5' adaptor carrying 12 random nucleotides introduced a unique molecular identifier onto each TCR beta cDNA molecule. At least 2.5 million CDR3-containing paired-end reads were obtained from each sample. First-strand cDNA was synthesized from all RNA with the Mint cDNA synthesis kit, primed by a TRBC-specific oligonucleotide. Following uracil-DNA glycosylase treatment, all cDNA underwent a first 18-cycle PCR with the universal primers M1SS and BC2_uni_R. Turning to the authors' computational methods: Normalization of each sample was performed by random selection of 1 million high-quality reads, each carrying a distinct molecular identifier. Instead of being binned into consensus sequences, reads that shared molecular identifiers were thrown out. CDR3 identification, clonotype clustering and error correction used MiTCR with a Q25 quality threshold and the strictest error-elimination algorithm. A nonparametric unseen species model using Euler transformation provided a lower-bound estimate of total TCR beta diversity. TCRdb reprocessing: public reads trimmed at Q25 with fastp, clones called with MiXCR, in-frame beta chains kept. Rows matching on CDR3 protein sequence are summarized as one entry with the most common DNA and genes. The V and J calls shown here were made by TCRdb, not taken from the authors' results. The sample has hundreds of thousands of distinct CDR3 sequences on record, roughly 64% of them singletons. Approximately 20% of the sample is in the top ten clones.

The approximately 39 donors, aged about 6 to 95 years, were systemically healthy Caucasian individuals from Russia. Each donor gave about 9.8 milliliters of peripheral blood, drawn into EDTA-treated Vacutainer tubes. Ficoll-Paque density-gradient centrifugation was used to isolate PBMCs, with at least 7 million per sample. Total RNA was extracted from PBMCs with Trizol reagent, with at least 5.5 micrograms obtained per sample. For every donor, flow cytometry on a PBMC aliquot measured the percentage of naive CD45RAhigh/CD27high T cells. At least ten counts were recorded for this clonotype. It has no known antigen specificity. There are no base qualities to consult, and no much larger clone falls within one base. The germline V gene specifies SGHVS as CDR1 and FNYEAQ as CDR2. The germline V end is reduced by 4 bases and the J end by 3 bases; junction bases left unmatched: 8. The CDR3 runs 15 residues from the cysteine to the phenylalanine. The DNA shown is the 45-base CDR3, in frame from base 1.

This TCR was recovered from a man aged 30 to 45 in good health. The V gene is TRBV7-6 and the J gene is TRBJ1-2, with 7 junctional bases fitting TRBD1. Sequencing was done on a sample of blood. The CDR3 in this case is CASSSRPGQDYGYTF. The sequenced DNA is TGTGCCAGCAGCTCACGACCCGGACAGGACTATGGCTACACCTTC.